The 21 T cell receptor beta chains listed next were all sequenced from one sample in a study of CXCR4 blockade with PD-1 therapy in pancreatic cancer. Sequencing was performed with immunoSEQ multiplex PCR; in TCRdb, only in-frame clones are kept and a portion is missing. Of about 17,000 clones detected, around three quarters appear once; the ten largest clones hold over 4.5%. The sample comprised tumor tissue. The receptors derive from a human donor with pancreatic ductal adenocarcinoma.

This clone was observed a single time. This sequence joins TRBV28 and TRBJ2-3; D is undetermined. V shed 6 bases and J shed 0 bases, with 13 bases lying between them. The CDR3 is 15 amino acids. Germline V gene sequence: CDR1 MDHEN, CDR2 SYDVKM. For the CDR3, the DNA is TGTGCCAGCAGCTCTCTACCTTCTAGCACAGATACGCAGTATTTT. This gives the protein CASSSLPSSTDTQYF.

The rearrangement joins TRBV29-1 to TRBJ1-1; 7 nucleotides agree with TRBD1. V lost 6 bases and J lost 2; bases outside the gene matches: 9. The CDR3 spans 14 residues. Germline V CDR1 and CDR2: SQVTM, ANQGSEA. As DNA, the CDR3 is TGCAGCGTCTACAGGGGAGGAGTTAACACTGAAGCTTTCTTT. Translated: CSVYRGGVNTEAFF.

CDR3 residues: CSAGGERGSYEQYF. Here the CDR3 DNA reads TGCAGCGCCGGTGGGGAGCGGGGCTCCTACGAGCAGTACTTC. V usage is TRBV29-1 and J usage is TRBJ2-7, with 7 positions matching TRBD2. CDR1 is SQVTM, CDR2 ANQGSEA, per germline. The CDR3 spans 14 residues. V was clipped by 7 bases and J by 0 bases; unmatched bases: 9.

The genes are TRBV19 and TRBJ2-2; 12 bases fit TRBD2. The junction had 11 bases not matched to a gene; V was cut back by 3 bases and J by 9 bases. In germline, CDR1 is LNHDA, CDR2 SQIVND (reference sequence). CDR3 length: 17 amino acids. The CDR3 region is CASSMGPSGRERRELFF. DNA of the CDR3: TGTGCCAGTAGTATGGGACCTAGCGGGAGGGAGAGGCGGGAGCTGTTTTTT.

V usage is TRBV19 and J usage is TRBJ2-1, with 11 nucleotides matching TRBD2. Germline loops: CDR1 LNHDA, CDR2 SQIVND (reference sequence). This CDR3 comprises 15 residues. The ends lost 6 bases at V and 9 bases at J; junction bases unmatched: 10. In nucleotides, the CDR3 is TGTGCCAGTAGGGGTGTCGGGCTAGCGGGAGGTGAGCAGTTCTTC. Its translation: CASRGVGLAGGEQFF.

V usage is TRBV14 and J usage is TRBJ2-1; 9 positions agree with TRBD1. Trimming at V came to 5 bases and at J to 3 bases, leaving 8 bases not matched to a gene. This CDR3 is built from 16 residues. The germline gives CDR1 SGHDN, CDR2 FVKESK. CDR3 DNA sequence: TGTGCCAGCAGCATCATGGGACAGGGTATCTACAATGAGCAGTTCTTC. The encoded protein is CASSIMGQGIYNEQFF.

The rearrangement uses TRBV19 and TRBJ2-2; tentative D call: TRBD2 (5 bases). V gave up 6 bases and J gave up 5 bases, with 13 bases separating them. The germline gives CDR1 LNHDA, CDR2 SQIVND (reference sequence). This CDR3 is 14 amino acids long. DNA of the CDR3: TGTGCCAGTAGAAAATTCGAGGGTACCGGGGAGCTGTTTTTT. Translating it yields CASRKFEGTGELFF.

The chain is built from TRBV18 and TRBJ2-2; D is ambiguous. Germline assignment: CDR1 KGHSH and CDR2 LQKENI. The V gene lost 5 bases and the J gene lost 6 bases, with 10 bases spanning the gap. There are 13 residues in the CDR3. DNA for the CDR3: TGTGCCAGCTCAACCTTAGCATCCGGGGAGCTGTTTTTT. It yields the protein CASSTLASGELFF.

This clone is labeled medium-sized. The V gene is TRBV29-1, the J gene TRBJ2-7, with a tentative D call TRBD1 (6 bases). CDR1 SQVTM and CDR2 ANQGSEA come from the germline V gene. V was shortened by 3 bases and J by 4 bases, with 16 bases between the two germline ends. This CDR3 region has 14 residues. DNA of the CDR3: TGCAGCGTTGATAAGGGGGACACTGGTTACGAGCAGTACTTC. Translated, it gives CSVDKGDTGYEQYF.

This clone was recorded only once. The chain combines TRBV28 with TRBJ1-2; no clear D. CDR1 MDHEN and CDR2 SYDVKM come from the germline V gene. The CDR3 runs to 12 residues. Trimming took off 7 bases at V and 5 bases at J, with 11 bases between the two ends. CDR3 DNA: TGTGCCAGCAAGGCAGCCTCTTATGGCTACACCTTC. Amino acids: CASKAASYGYTF.

The V call is TRBV19, the J call TRBJ2-2; TRBD1 is a possible D gene (6 bases). The CDR3 loop spans 13 amino acids. With 5 bases removed from V and 5 bases from J, the gap between germline ends came to 9 bases. Germline CDR1 and CDR2: LNHDA and SQIVND (reference sequence). CDR3 DNA sequence: TGTGCCAGTAGTTACAGGGCTACCGGGGAGCTGTTTTTT. It encodes CASSYRATGELFF.

The gene calls are TRBV9 and TRBJ2-3, with 7 bases aligning to TRBD2. CDR3 size: 15 residues. V was clipped by 3 bases and J by 1 base; unmatched bases: 5. Germline V gives CDR1 SGDLS, CDR2 YYNGEE. The CDR3 here is CASSGLAAGTDTQYF. The CDR3 DNA follows: TGTGCCAGCAGCGGCCTAGCGGCCGGCACAGATACGCAGTATTTT.

The V gene is TRBV19, the J gene TRBJ2-1, with TRBD2 identical over 9 bases. CDR3 size: 16 residues. CDR1 and CDR2 from the germline V gene are LNHDA and SQIVND (reference sequence). Germline trimming cut 8 bases from V and 4 bases from J; bases unmatched to any gene: 12. The CDR3 region has the DNA TGTGCCAGTTCGGCGGGAGGGCCCCCCTTTTACAATGAGCAGTTCTTC. Translating gives CASSAGGPPFYNEQFF. The full variable domain, in which reference TRBV19 and TRBJ2-1 provide the parts outside the CDR3, is DGGITQSPKYLFRKEGQNVTLSCEQNLNHDAMYWYRQDPGQGLRLIYYSQIVNDFQKGDIAEGYSVSREKKESFPLTVTSAQKNPTAFYLCASSAGGPPFYNEQFFGPGTRLTVL.

The J gene is TRBJ2-1, the V gene TRBV6-8; TRBD2 agrees at 10 bases. Germline lookup yields CDR1 MNHGY and CDR2 SAAAGT. After removal of 5 bases from V and 1 base from J, the junction contained 2 bases not matched to a gene. CDR3 length: 15 residues. CDR3 DNA sequence: TGTGCCAGCAGTCTACTAGCGGGATCCTACAATGAGCAGTTCTTC. This encodes CASSLLAGSYNEQFF.

The chain carries TRBV29-1 and TRBJ2-1; D ambiguous. The CDR3 runs to 17 residues. V shed 0 bases and J shed 0 bases, with 15 bases lying between them. In germline, CDR1 is SQVTM, CDR2 ANQGSEA. The CDR3 DNA follows: TGCAGCGTTGAAGACCCACATGACGCGAGCTCCTACAATGAGCAGTTCTTC. It is translated as CSVEDPHDASSYNEQFF.

J is TRBJ1-3 and V is TRBV28; possible D gene TRBD1, 6 bases. There are 12 residues in the CDR3. Trimming cost V 7 bases and J 7 bases, with 11 bases left between them. Per germline, CDR1 MDHEN and CDR2 SYDVKM. The CDR3 loop is CASNSGANTIYF. The CDR3 DNA follows: TGTGCCAGCAACTCGGGGGCGAACACCATATATTTT.

This clone appeared once. V usage is TRBV30 and J usage is TRBJ1-1; D is unclear. V lost 3 bases to trimming and J lost 3 bases, with 11 bases between them. Germline CDR1 reads GTSNPN; CDR2 reads SVGIG (reference sequence). The CDR3 is 13 amino acids. Here the CDR3 reads CAWRVNRDTEAFF. CDR3 sequence (DNA): TGTGCCTGGAGGGTCAATCGGGACACTGAAGCTTTCTTT.

This sequence joins TRBV10-2 and TRBJ2-7, with no clear D. Germline assignment: CDR1 WSHSY and CDR2 SAAADI. Trimming removed 3 bases from V and 5 bases from J, with 14 bases in between. CDR3 length equals 14 residues. The DNA for the CDR3 is TGCGCCAGCAGTGACGGTGGGGATTACAACGAGCAGTACTTC. Amino acids: CASSDGGDYNEQYF.

The V gene is TRBV23-1, the J gene TRBJ2-2; D is perhaps TRBD2 (6 bases). TRBV23-1 is an open reading frame, and its role is uncertain. V lost 0 bases to trimming and J lost 4 bases, with 15 bases between them. The CDR3 loop spans 17 amino acids. In nucleotides, the CDR3 is TGCGCCAGCAGTCAATCGTGGGCCCGGGGGTCCACCGGGGAGCTGTTTTTT. This translates into CASSQSWARGSTGELFF.

The gene calls are TRBV30 and TRBJ2-7; D ambiguous. There are 14 residues in the CDR3. Trimming took 4 bases from V and 0 from J, leaving 13 bases between them. CDR1 and CDR2 (germline): GTSNPN, SVGIG (reference sequence). The CDR3 DNA reads as TGTGCCTGGACCCCCGGATTGAGCTCCTACGAGCAGTACTTC. Amino acids: CAWTPGLSSYEQYF.

The J gene is TRBJ1-2, the V gene TRBV28, with 12 positions matching TRBD1. Germline loops: CDR1 MDHEN, CDR2 SYDVKM. The V gene end was trimmed by 3 bases and the J gene end by 7 bases; junction bases not matched to a gene: 6. The CDR3 runs to 15 residues. CDR3 in DNA: TGTGCCAGCAGTTTGGGGACAGGGGGCGCCTTTGGCTACACCTTC. Translated, it gives CASSLGTGGAFGYTF.